The 7 T cell receptor beta chains below all came from one sample that was sequenced in a study of T cell responses to AZD1222 COVID-19 vaccine. TCRdb's copy holds only in-frame clones and misses some; the assay was immunoSEQ multiplex PCR. This sample has 150,000 to 200,000 clones, with around nine tenths found just once. Here the sequenced sample was peripheral blood, taken 28 days after the second AZD1222 dose. The receptors here all came from an adult who received the AZD1222 COVID-19 vaccine.

This clone was counted between two and nine times. The J gene is TRBJ1-6, the V gene TRBV9; no clear D. Germline V CDR1 and CDR2: SGDLS, YYNGEE. There are 13 residues in the CDR3. V was clipped by 0 bases and J by 10 bases, with 8 bases between them. The CDR3 sequence is CASSVAWNSPLHF. CDR3 in DNA: TGTGCCAGCAGCGTAGCGTGGAACTCACCCCTCCACTTT.

This sequence joins TRBV6-2 or TRBV6-3 and TRBJ2-7; D possibly uses TRBD1 or TRBD2 (5 bases each). The V end lost 3 bases, the J end lost 4 bases, and 19 bases lay between the germline ends. CDR3 size: 16 residues. Germline-derived CDR1 and CDR2 are MNHEY and SVGEGT. The CDR3 is CASSYYPDSGLYEQYF. The CDR3 coding sequence is TGTGCCAGCAGTTATTACCCCGACAGCGGACTTTACGAGCAGTACTTC.

V is TRBV7-2 and J is TRBJ2-2, with 8 nucleotides matching TRBD2. The J segment lost 7 bases and the V segment lost 5 bases, leaving 3 bases of the junction unmatched. The CDR3 totals 13 residues. Germline V gene data show CDR1 as SGHTA and CDR2 as FQGNSA. The CDR3 region has the DNA TGTGCCAGCAGCACGGGACTAGTCGGGGAGCTGTTTTTT. It is translated as CASSTGLVGELFF.

The chain carries TRBV6-2 or TRBV6-3 and TRBJ1-1, with TRBD1 matching over 9 bases. Losses at the gene ends were 6 bases for V and 5 bases for J; bases not matched to a gene: 19. The CDR3 covers 18 residues. Germline lookup yields CDR1 MNHEY and CDR2 SVGEGT. CDR3 protein: CASSQAPGQGLLGTEAFF. DNA of the CDR3: TGTGCCAGCAGCCAGGCCCCGGGACAGGGTCTTTTAGGAACTGAAGCTTTCTTT.

Comments on this clone: Other DNA sequences within the sample encode an identical CDR3. This chain joins TRBV3-1 (or the pseudogene TRBV3-2) and TRBJ2-7, with D uncertain. CDR1 is LGHDT and CDR2 is YNNKEL in the germline V gene (reference sequence). With 2 bases removed from V and 2 bases from J, the gap between germline ends came to 10 bases. The CDR3 runs to 14 residues. DNA of the CDR3: TGTGCCAGCAGCCAAACCGTGACCCCCTACGAGCAGTACTTC. Translating it yields CASSQTVTPYEQYF.

The chain has TRBV6-1 and TRBJ2-2; D gene ambiguous. This CDR3 spans 17 amino acids. V was pared by 4 bases and J by 5 bases, with 20 bases between. The germline CDR1 and CDR2 sequences are MNHNS and SASEGT. CDR3 sequence (DNA): TGTGCCAGCAGTGGCCTAATTTGGGGTCGGAAGACCGGGGAGCTGTTTTTT. This sequence encodes CASSGLIWGRKTGELFF.

This clone was counted once. The V gene is TRBV6-2 or TRBV6-3, the J gene TRBJ1-5; D is ambiguous. Trimming left V 2 bases short and J 0 bases short, with 8 bases between. The CDR3 has 15 residues. Germline V gene data show CDR1 as MNHEY and CDR2 as SVGEGT. The DNA of the CDR3 is TGTGCCAGCAGTTACACTGGAAATAGCAATCAGCCCCAGCATTTT. As protein: CASSYTGNSNQPQHF.